The next 30 T cell receptor beta chains were all read from a single sample in a study of Ad26.COV2.S vaccination and SARS-CoV-2 variants. Treatment of the sample: 15 to 20 received Ad26.COV2.S at low or high dose, single or two shots; several received placebo; per-sample allocation not given. Day 63 after the first injection of vaccine or placebo was the sampling time. Here immunoSEQ multiplex PCR was the method, and the copy in TCRdb shows in-frame clones only, minus some. This sample has fewer than 400,000 clones, with 89% found just once. The source was peripheral blood, collected in a trial of Ad26.COV2.S vaccine versus placebo. Receptors were obtained from a person between 18 and 59 years old who received the Ad26.COV2.S COVID-19 vaccine or a placebo.

This clone appeared a single time. This chain uses TRBV30 with TRBJ1-3; perhaps TRBD1 as D (6 bases). CDR3 length: 17 residues. V gave up 0 bases and J gave up 1 base, with 16 bases separating them. CDR1 and CDR2 from the germline V gene are GTSNPN and SVGIG (reference sequence). The CDR3 sequence is CAWSVRLGAPSGNTIYF. Here the CDR3 DNA reads TGTGCCTGGAGTGTACGGCTGGGGGCACCGTCTGGAAACACCATATATTTT. The full variable domain, rest sourced from reference TRBV30 and TRBJ1-3, is SQTIHQWPATLVQPVGSPLSLECTVEGTSNPNLYWYRQAAGRGLQLLFYSVGIGQISSEVPQNLSASRPQDRQFILSSKKLLLSDSGFYLCAWSVRLGAPSGNTIYFGEGSWLTVV.

The CDR3 bases are TGCGCCAGCAGCCAAGCTAGGTCGAGCGAGACCCAGTACTTC. It specifies CASSQARSSETQYF. The chain combines TRBV4-1 with TRBJ2-5; D not certain. V was shortened by 1 base and J by 5 bases, with 11 bases between the two germline ends. Germline CDR1 and CDR2: MGHRA and YSYEKL. This CDR3 has 14 residues.

This clone was recorded once. The chain joins TRBV29-1 to TRBJ2-1; 10 bases fit TRBD2. Unmatched junction bases numbered 9, after V lost 6 bases and J lost 1 base. The germline V gene has CDR1 SQVTM and CDR2 ANQGSEA. The CDR3 loop spans 16 amino acids. The CDR3 loop is CSVTSGTGGSYNEQFF. The CDR3, as DNA: TGCAGCGTCACTAGCGGGACGGGTGGGTCCTACAATGAGCAGTTCTTC.

The CDR3 DNA reads TGTGCCAGCAGTACTCCCCGGGGGGCTAGACGTGAGACCCAGTACTTC. Protein sequence: CASSTPRGARRETQYF. The V call is TRBV6-2 or TRBV6-3, the J call TRBJ2-5, with a weak D call TRBD2 (7 bases). In germline, CDR1 is MNHEY, CDR2 SVGEGT. With 5 bases removed from V and 5 bases from J, the gap between germline ends came to 21 bases. The CDR3 is made up of 16 amino acids.

The chain joins TRBV11-2 to TRBJ2-3, with 10 bases fitting TRBD2. With V trimmed by 6 bases and J by 6 bases, 12 bases remained unmatched. The CDR3 length is 16 residues. CDR1 is SGHAT and CDR2 is FQNNGV in the germline V gene. CDR3: CASRSLKREGSDTQYF. The CDR3 nucleotides are TGTGCCAGCAGGTCACTCAAGCGGGAGGGTTCGGATACGCAGTATTTT.

The table lists this clone with a count of one. Other DNA sequences in this specimen translate into the identical CDR3. The chain uses TRBV11-2 and TRBJ2-7; D is ambiguous. This CDR3 contains 11 residues. Germline V gives CDR1 SGHAT, CDR2 FQNNGV. V was trimmed by 5 bases and J by 3 bases, leaving 5 bases between them. The CDR3 DNA follows: TGTGCCAGCAGCAGTCTCTACGAGCAGTACTTC. This codes for CASSSLYEQYF.

This chain connects TRBV19 to TRBJ1-1; D is unresolved. Germline CDR1 is LNHDA and CDR2 is SQIVND (reference sequence). CDR3 length: 14 amino acids. V was pared by 6 bases and J by 3 bases, with 14 bases between. CDR3 sequence reads: CASRLQRRDTEAFF. CDR3 nucleotides: TGTGCCAGTAGGCTACAGCGGCGAGACACTGAAGCTTTCTTT.

As DNA, the CDR3 is TGCGCCAGCAGCTTGAGGGAGGGCGGTTACGAGCAGTACTTC. Its protein product is CASSLREGGYEQYF. The chain is built from TRBV5-1 and TRBJ2-7, with 7 bases identical to TRBD2. Germline CDR1 is SGHRS and CDR2 is YFSETQ. The trim removed 1 base at V and 4 bases at J, leaving 5 bases unmatched. The length of the CDR3 is 14 residues.

The chain couples TRBV5-1 to TRBJ1-5; 12 bases agree with TRBD1. CDR3 length equals 16 residues. From germline, CDR1 is SGHRS and CDR2 YFSETQ. V lost 2 bases and J lost 4; bases outside the gene matches: 4. As DNA, the CDR3 is TGCGCCAGCAGCTTTGGGACAGGGGGCAGGAATCAGCCCCAGCATTTT. This encodes CASSFGTGGRNQPQHF.

This chain uses TRBV5-4 with TRBJ2-7; either TRBD1 or TRBD2 may supply D (5 bases each). The V gene lost 3 bases and the J gene lost 6 bases, with 16 bases spanning the gap. Germline V gene lookup returns CDR1 SGHNT and CDR2 YYREEE (reference sequence). The CDR3 runs 14 residues. The CDR3 reads CASSWDGSTGEQYF. The CDR3 DNA reads TGTGCCAGCAGCTGGGACGGGTCGACCGGCGAGCAGTACTTC.

The chain recombines TRBV24-1 with TRBJ2-1; 7 bases map to TRBD2. CDR1 and CDR2 (germline): KGHDR, SFDVKD. The CDR3 contains 16 residues. The trim removed 3 bases at V and 4 bases at J, leaving 8 bases unmatched. The CDR3 reads CATSDAAPSGYNEQFF. CDR3 sequence (DNA): TGTGCCACCAGTGATGCCGCTCCTAGCGGTTACAATGAGCAGTTCTTC.

The chain employs TRBV5-1 and TRBJ2-1; no reliable D call. Trimming left V 0 bases short and J 6 bases short, with 10 bases between. The CDR3 is 14 amino acids. Germline CDR1 and CDR2: SGHRS and YFSETQ. This CDR3 is CASSLGESSNEQFF. CDR3 in DNA: TGCGCCAGCAGCTTGGGAGAGTCCAGCAATGAGCAGTTCTTC.

The chain has TRBV29-1 and TRBJ1-1; 8 bases are shared with TRBD1. The CDR3 sequence is 13 residues long. Per the germline V gene, CDR1 is SQVTM and CDR2 is ANQGSEA. Losses at the gene ends were 4 bases for V and 1 base for J; bases not matched to a gene: 2. This chain's CDR3 is CSVARGPNTEAFF. The CDR3 region has the DNA TGCAGCGTTGCCAGGGGGCCGAACACTGAAGCTTTCTTT.

This rearrangement joins TRBV7-8 to TRBJ2-2; D is tentatively TRBD1 or TRBD2 (5 bases each). The CDR3 runs 15 residues. Between the trimmed V and J ends, which lost 5 bases and 2 bases, there was a span of 12 bases. Germline-derived CDR1 and CDR2 are SGHVS and FQNEAQ. CDR3 in amino acids: CASSPRGPNTGELFF. DNA for the CDR3: TGTGCCAGCAGCCCGAGGGGCCCTAACACCGGGGAGCTGTTTTTT.

The chain joins TRBV6-5 to TRBJ2-5, with D hard to call. The V and J ends lost 6 bases and 5 bases respectively, with 16 bases between them. The CDR3 consists of 14 residues. From germline, CDR1 is MNHEY and CDR2 SVGAGI. The CDR3 here is CASRNSLRLETQYF. The CDR3 DNA follows: TGTGCCAGCAGAAACTCTCTGAGGTTGGAGACCCAGTACTTC.

J is TRBJ1-1 and V is TRBV3-1 (or the pseudogene TRBV3-2); 7 bases line up with TRBD1. CDR1 is LGHDT and CDR2 is YNNKEL in the germline V gene (reference sequence). The J segment lost 1 base and the V segment lost 4 bases, leaving 9 bases of the junction unmatched. The CDR3 loop spans 16 amino acids. The CDR3 region is CASSRRGNRGNTEAFF. In DNA form, the CDR3 reads TGTGCCAGCAGCCGCAGAGGTAACAGGGGGAACACTGAAGCTTTCTTT.

The gene calls are TRBV7-2 and TRBJ1-5; D is uncertain. Trimming took off 1 base at V and 6 bases at J, with 13 bases between the two ends. CDR3 length: 15 amino acids. From germline, CDR1 is SGHTA and CDR2 FQGNSA. The CDR3 DNA follows: TGTGCCAGCAGCTTAGGGCAGGTGATGGGTCAGCCCCAGCATTTT. Encoded protein: CASSLGQVMGQPQHF.

The chain links TRBV10-2 to TRBJ2-2, with D unclear. The CDR3 sequence is 14 residues long. V shed 6 bases and J shed 0 bases, with 8 bases lying between them. Looked up from germline, CDR1 is WSHSY and CDR2 is SAAADI. As DNA, the CDR3 is TGCGCCAGCAGCGAAGGATCGAACACCGGGGAGCTGTTTTTT. Protein: CASSEGSNTGELFF.

This chain uses TRBV4-3 with TRBJ2-4, with D unclear. From germline, CDR1 is LGHNA and CDR2 YSLEER. The CDR3 sequence is 15 residues long. V was clipped by 0 bases and J by 4 bases, with 10 bases between them. The CDR3 sequence is CASSQDRGTKNIQYF. The CDR3 DNA is TGCGCCAGCAGCCAAGATCGCGGCACAAAAAACATTCAGTACTTC.

In this sample, this clone turned up once. This chain uses TRBV9 with TRBJ1-2, with D uncertain. V gave up 1 base and J gave up 0 bases, with 16 bases separating them. This CDR3 is 17 amino acids long. Germline V CDR1 and CDR2: SGDLS, YYNGEE. In DNA form, the CDR3 reads TGTGCCAGCAGCGTATTCGGGTGGACGGACCCTAACTATGGCTACACCTTC. Translated, it gives CASSVFGWTDPNYGYTF.

The chain has TRBV11-2 and TRBJ2-2; weak D call: TRBD2 (6 bases). Germline V lookup: CDR1 SGHAT, CDR2 FQNNGV. V gave up 6 bases and J gave up 1 base, with 18 bases separating them. The CDR3 has 17 residues. The CDR3 nucleotides read TGTGCCAGCAGGTCCCGGACGGGGCGGGAGAACACCGGGGAGCTGTTTTTT. Its translation is CASRSRTGRENTGELFF.

The chain couples TRBV7-2 to TRBJ1-3; D gene ambiguous. The CDR3 consists of 13 residues. V gave up 5 bases and J gave up 2 bases, with 7 bases separating them. Germline V gene lookup returns CDR1 SGHTA and CDR2 FQGNSA. CDR3 coding DNA: TGTGCCAGCAGCCCCGGGACTGGAAACACCATATATTTT. Protein: CASSPGTGNTIYF.

V gene TRBV6-6 combines with J gene TRBJ2-5, with D tentatively TRBD2 (7 bases). Per germline, CDR1 MNHNY and CDR2 SVGAGI (reference sequence). Trimming removed 5 bases from V and 7 bases from J, with 20 bases in between. The CDR3 totals 15 residues. In DNA form, the CDR3 reads TGTGCCAGCAGTCGGGGGGCGGCTAGTCAGACGACCCAGTACTTC. Translation gives CASSRGAASQTTQYF.

This chain connects TRBV28 to TRBJ2-1, with 7 bases aligning to TRBD2. Trimming at V came to 7 bases and at J to 7 bases, leaving 13 bases not matched to a gene. Germline CDR1 and CDR2: MDHEN and SYDVKM. The CDR3 spans 15 residues. CDR3 coding DNA: TGTGCCAGCATCCATAGCGGGCGGTTTGTGAATGAGCAGTTCTTC. It translates to CASIHSGRFVNEQFF. Combining the CDR3 with reference TRBV28 and TRBJ2-1 gives the whole variable domain DVKVTQSSRYLVKRTGEKVFLECVQDMDHENMFWYRQDPGLGLRLIYFSYDVKMKEKGDIPEGYSVSREKKERFSLILESASTNQTSMYLCASIHSGRFVNEQFFGPGTRLTVL.

The V call is TRBV13, the J call TRBJ2-3; the match to TRBD1 covers 9 bases. Germline CDR1 and CDR2: PRHDT and FYEKMQ (reference sequence). V was pared by 3 bases and J by 3 bases, with 1 base of the junction left unmatched. This CDR3 has 14 residues. CDR3 protein: CASSFGQGTDTQYF. Here the CDR3 DNA reads TGTGCCAGCAGCTTTGGACAGGGGACAGATACGCAGTATTTT.

This clone was counted once. The chain carries TRBV19 and TRBJ2-7; D may correspond to TRBD1 or TRBD2 (5 bases each). V lost 5 bases to trimming and J lost 4 bases, with 15 bases between them. The CDR3 spans 14 residues. Germline V gene lookup returns CDR1 LNHDA and CDR2 SQIVND (reference sequence). The CDR3 region is CASSLYGTLYEQYF. DNA for the CDR3: TGTGCCAGTAGTCTTTACGGGACCTTGTACGAGCAGTACTTC.

V usage is TRBV5-1 and J usage is TRBJ1-2; TRBD1 aligns across 9 bases. The CDR3 has 15 residues. CDR1 is SGHRS and CDR2 is YFSETQ in the germline V gene. The ends lost 5 bases at V and 4 bases at J; junction bases unmatched: 9. The CDR3: CASSFTTGGGYGYTF. The CDR3 nucleotides are TGCGCCAGCAGTTTTACAACAGGGGGCGGCTATGGCTACACCTTC.

The rearrangement joins TRBV5-1 to TRBJ2-3; D is unclear. Germline CDR1 reads SGHRS; CDR2 reads YFSETQ. V gave up 0 bases and J gave up 4 bases, with 12 bases separating them. The CDR3 runs 15 residues. CDR3 coding DNA: TGCGCCAGCAGCTTGGCCCGGCGGCCTGCAGATACGCAGTATTTT. Protein: CASSLARRPADTQYF. Combining the CDR3 with reference TRBV5-1 and TRBJ2-3 gives the whole variable domain KAGVTQTPRYLIKTRGQQVTLSCSPISGHRSVSWYQQTPGQGLQFLFEYFSETQRNKGNFPGRFSGRQFSNSRSEMNVSTLELGDSALYLCASSLARRPADTQYFGPGTRLTVL.

The chain employs TRBV7-9 and TRBJ2-3, with a weak D call TRBD1 (7 bases). The CDR3 spans 16 residues. Germline CDR1 and CDR2: SEHNR and FQNEAQ (reference sequence). With 4 bases removed from V and 5 bases from J, the gap between germline ends came to 19 bases. The CDR3 protein is CASSSYPRGAGDTQYF. CDR3 coding DNA: TGTGCCAGCAGCTCATACCCCAGGGGGGCGGGAGATACGCAGTATTTT.

This rearrangement joins TRBV7-9 to TRBJ2-1, with 11 bases fitting TRBD2. This CDR3 has 13 amino acids. V dropped 3 bases and J dropped 9; count of bases not matched to a gene: 1. Germline CDR1 SEHNR, CDR2 FQNEAQ (reference sequence). The CDR3 nucleotides are TGTGCCAGCAGCTTTAGCGGGAGGGGTGAGCAGTTCTTC. As protein: CASSFSGRGEQFF.